These 26 T cell receptor beta chains share one sample of origin, sequenced in a study of identical twins' blood T cells. MiXCR, applied by TCRdb to the 5' RACE reads, yields one record per CDR3 protein. The sample lists hundreds of thousands of distinct CDR3 sequences; roughly 30% were seen once. The sequenced sample was PBMCs. The source is a woman aged 18 to 55 in good health.

This clonotype has only a few counts. V usage is TRBV11-2 and J usage is TRBJ2-5; TRBD2 might be the D (5 bases). V lost 11 bases, J lost 5 bases, and 18 bases lay in between. CDR1 and CDR2 from the germline V gene are SGHAT and FQNNGV. This CDR3 has 13 amino acids. The CDR3, as DNA: TGTGCCGCGAGTCGGGGTTTTGGGGAGACCCAGTACTTC. Translated: CAASRGFGETQYF.

The gene calls are TRBV6-5 and TRBJ1-1; D gene ambiguous. Germline loops: CDR1 MNHEY, CDR2 SVGAGI. V lost 1 base to trimming and J lost 6 bases, with 15 bases between them. The CDR3 consists of 15 residues. This chain's CDR3 is CASSYLPPGWSEAFF. DNA of the CDR3: TGTGCCAGCAGTTACTTACCCCCGGGGTGGTCTGAAGCTTTCTTT.

Note on this clonotype: Mismatch with germline at one junction end may stem from a read error. This sequence joins TRBV2 and TRBJ2-2; 9 nucleotides align to TRBD2. Looked up from germline, CDR1 is SNHLY and CDR2 is FYNNEI. CDR3 size: 15 residues. CDR3 nucleotides: TGTGCCTGCAGGCCTAGCGGGACGAACACCGGGGAGCGGTTTTTT. Protein: CACRPSGTNTGERFF.

The V and J genes are TRBV7-9 and TRBJ2-1; no firm D call. Trimming pared 6 bases from V and 9 bases from J, leaving 21 bases between. The CDR3 is 15 amino acids. Germline loops: CDR1 SEHNR, CDR2 FQNEAQ (reference sequence). The CDR3 sequence is CASRESRGPRPEQFF. CDR3 coding DNA: TGTGCCAGCAGGGAATCGCGAGGCCCGAGGCCTGAGCAGTTCTTC.

There are a few counts of this clonotype. V usage is TRBV5-1 and J usage is TRBJ2-5; 7 positions match TRBD1. Trimming at V came to 2 bases and at J to 3 bases, leaving 4 bases not matched to a gene. The CDR3 is made up of 14 amino acids. Germline V lookup: CDR1 SGHRS, CDR2 YFSETQ. CDR3: CASSFGQAKETQYF. In DNA, the CDR3 is TGCGCCAGCAGCTTCGGACAGGCAAAAGAGACCCAGTACTTC. The whole variable domain, filled in from reference TRBV5-1 and TRBJ2-5, reads KAGVTQTPRYLIKTRGQQVTLSCSPISGHRSVSWYQQTPGQGLQFLFEYFSETQRNKGNFPGRFSGRQFSNSRSEMNVSTLELGDSALYLCASSFGQAKETQYFGPGTRLLVL.

In its sample, this clonotype was seen many times. The chain combines TRBV6-5 with TRBJ1-3; D remains ambiguous. The CDR3 has 13 amino acids. Deletions cut 2 bases from V and 3 bases from J, with 5 bases between. Germline V lookup: CDR1 MNHEY, CDR2 SVGAGI. The CDR3 region is CASSYQVGNTIYF. The CDR3 nucleotides are TGTGCCAGCAGTTACCAGGTTGGAAACACCATATATTTT.

This clonotype has just a few counts. This rearrangement joins TRBV20-1 to TRBJ1-2, with D unclear. Per the germline V gene, CDR1 is DFQATT and CDR2 is SNEGSKA (reference sequence). Trimming cost V 6 bases and J 4 bases, with 18 bases left between them. The CDR3 is made up of 14 amino acids. The CDR3 loop is CSAYIAEGLYGYTF. The CDR3 DNA reads TGCAGTGCGTACATTGCAGAAGGCCTCTATGGCTACACCTTC.

This clonotype was counted ten times or more. The V call is TRBV11-2, the J call TRBJ2-2; D is tentatively TRBD1 or TRBD2 (5 bases each). The CDR3 length is 17 residues. Between the trimmed V and J ends, which lost 5 bases and 7 bases, there was a span of 23 bases. In germline, CDR1 is SGHAT, CDR2 FQNNGV. CDR3 region: CASSHESRAGRFGELFF. In DNA, the CDR3 is TGTGCCAGCAGCCATGAAAGCAGGGCTGGGAGATTCGGGGAGCTGTTTTTT.

V usage is TRBV11-2 and J usage is TRBJ1-4; D gene ambiguous. Trimming pared 4 bases from V and 0 bases from J, leaving 12 bases between. CDR3 size: 16 residues. The germline V gene encodes CDR1 SGHAT and CDR2 FQNNGV. In nucleotides, the CDR3 is TGTGCCAGCAGCTCCCGGGCGGGGTCAACTAATGAAAAACTGTTTTTT. This translates into CASSSRAGSTNEKLFF.

The rearrangement links TRBV20-1 to TRBJ1-1, with 8 bases that match TRBD1. The V gene's germline CDR1 is DFQATT and CDR2 SNEGSKA (reference sequence). The V and J ends lost 5 bases and 3 bases, in that order; junction bases with no gene match: 5. This CDR3 region has 13 residues. The CDR3, as DNA: TGCAGTGCTGACAGGGGAGGGGACACTGAAGCTTTCTTT. Its translation: CSADRGGDTEAFF.

This clonotype came up a few times. J is TRBJ1-1 and V is TRBV3-1; the match to TRBD1 covers 7 bases. There are 17 residues in the CDR3. Germline V gene sequence: CDR1 LGHDT, CDR2 YNNKEL (reference sequence). J gave up 4 bases and V 1 base, and 12 bases lay outside the gene matches. The CDR3 DNA is TGTGCCAGCAGCCAAGGCGACAGGGTGAATATTGGCACTGAAGCTTTCTTT. Amino acid sequence: CASSQGDRVNIGTEAFF.

In DNA, the CDR3 is TGTGCCAGCAGTCAAGGGTCCTTACCCGCTGACTACACCTTC. This encodes CASSQGSLPADYTF. The V and J genes are TRBV6-5 and TRBJ1-2; D ambiguous. Trimming stripped 5 bases from V and 10 bases from J, with 20 bases between. The CDR3 spans 14 residues. Germline V CDR1 and CDR2: MNHEY, SVGAGI.

In regard to this clonotype: This sequence may be a read error, since a much larger clone differs from it by one base. The chain uses TRBV6-6 and TRBJ1-1; D is possibly TRBD1 (5 bases). Germline-derived CDR1 and CDR2 are MNHNY and SVGAGI (reference sequence). The CDR3 loop spans 13 amino acids. The CDR3 nucleotides are TGTGCCGGCAGTCCCCGGGGCTTCACTGAAGCTTTCTTT. This sequence encodes CAGSPRGFTEAFF.

This clonotype was seen only a few times. This rearrangement joins TRBV20-1 to TRBJ1-6; the match to TRBD1 covers 9 bases. Looked up from germline, CDR1 is DFQATT and CDR2 is SNEGSKA (reference sequence). Trimming removed 0 bases from V and 8 bases from J; junction bases left unmatched: 2. This CDR3 region has 14 residues. CDR3 residues: CSARETGGHSPLHF. In DNA, the CDR3 is TGCAGTGCTAGAGAGACAGGGGGACATTCACCCCTCCACTTT.

Concerning this clonotype itself: This may stem from a read error, because a much larger clone lies one nucleotide away. The chain combines TRBV2 with TRBJ1-3; D unresolved. This CDR3 is 14 amino acids long. Deletions cut 5 bases from V and 6 bases from J, with 14 bases between. The V gene's germline CDR1 is SNHLY and CDR2 FYNNEI. CDR3 in amino acids: CASSRGTAANTIYF. In nucleotides, the CDR3 is TGTGCCAGCAGTCGGGGTACGGCTGCAAACACCATATATTTT.

A few counts support this clonotype. The chain carries TRBV9 and TRBJ2-3, with TRBD2 matching 11 bases. Trimming took 3 bases from V and 6 from J; bases not matched to a gene: 9. CDR3 length: 16 amino acids. CDR1 is SGDLS and CDR2 is YYNGEE in the germline V gene. The CDR3, as DNA: TGTGCCAGCAGCGCCCGGACTAGCGGGCAGGTTGATACGCAGTATTTT. This codes for CASSARTSGQVDTQYF.

The chain is built from TRBV5-1 and TRBJ2-3; tentatively, D is TRBD2 (6 bases). CDR1 SGHRS and CDR2 YFSETQ come from the germline V gene. Trimming shortened V by 2 bases and J by 2 bases, and 12 bases separated the two germline ends. The CDR3 runs 15 residues. CDR3 in amino acids: CASSLYGSFTDTQYF. CDR3 coding DNA: TGCGCCAGCAGCTTATACGGGAGCTTCACAGATACGCAGTATTTT. The full variable domain, rest sourced from reference TRBV5-1 and TRBJ2-3, is KAGVTQTPRYLIKTRGQQVTLSCSPISGHRSVSWYQQTPGQGLQFLFEYFSETQRNKGNFPGRFSGRQFSNSRSEMNVSTLELGDSALYLCASSLYGSFTDTQYFGPGTRLTVL.

This clonotype has just a few counts. V is TRBV29-1 and J is TRBJ1-4; D unclear. Trimming took off 6 bases at V and 5 bases at J, with 7 bases between the two ends. The CDR3 has 11 residues. CDR1 is SQVTM, CDR2 ANQGSEA, per germline. The CDR3 loop is CSVNWNEKLFF. DNA for the CDR3: TGCAGCGTCAACTGGAATGAAAAACTGTTTTTT. The full variable domain, completed using reference TRBV29-1 and TRBJ1-4, is SAVISQKPSRDICQRGTSLTIQCQVDSQVTMMFWYRQQPGQSLTLIATANQGSEATYESGFVIDKFPISRPNLTFSTLTVSNMSPEDSSIYLCSVNWNEKLFFGSGTQLSVL.

This chain joins TRBV5-1 and TRBJ2-3, with D possibly TRBD1 on 5 matching bases. V was cut by 3 bases and J by 8 bases, with 10 bases left in between. This CDR3 is built from 12 residues. Germline V lookup: CDR1 SGHRS, CDR2 YFSETQ. CDR3 in amino acids: CASSSPQGTQYF. The CDR3 region has the DNA TGCGCCAGCAGCTCCCCCCAGGGTACGCAGTATTTT.

J is TRBJ1-5 and V is TRBV6-2 or TRBV6-3, with D uncertain. Trimming stripped 8 bases from V and 3 bases from J, with 14 bases between. The CDR3 consists of 14 residues. CDR1 and CDR2 (germline): MNHEY, SVGEGT. CDR3 residues: CASDSYSSNQPQHF. CDR3 DNA: TGTGCCAGCGACTCCTACAGTTCCAATCAGCCCCAGCATTTT.

This clonotype was counted between two and nine times. This chain connects TRBV20-1 to TRBJ2-4; no reliable D call. V was shortened by 8 bases and J by 2 bases, with 7 bases between the two germline ends. The CDR3 is made up of 11 amino acids. Germline CDR1 DFQATT, CDR2 SNEGSKA (reference sequence). Here the CDR3 DNA reads TGCAGTCAATTCTCCAAAAACATTCAGTACTTC. This codes for CSQFSKNIQYF.

A few counts support this clonotype. The chain is built from TRBV7-2 and TRBJ1-5; unclear D gene. The CDR3 contains 14 residues. The germline CDR1 and CDR2 sequences are SGHTA and FQGNSA. Trimming took off 5 bases at V and 5 bases at J, with 13 bases between the two ends. CDR3 bases: TGTGCCAGCAGCCAGGAGGTAACGGATCAGCCCCAGCATTTT. Residues: CASSQEVTDQPQHF.

In DNA, the CDR3 is TGCAGTGCTCCGCATCCCCAGGCAGGGAACACTGAAGCTTTCTTT. It is translated as CSAPHPQAGNTEAFF. J is TRBJ1-1 and V is TRBV20-1; D call uncertain. CDR1 and CDR2 (germline): DFQATT, SNEGSKA (reference sequence). Trimming took 5 bases from V and 1 from J, leaving 17 bases between them. This CDR3 contains 15 residues.

The chain uses TRBV5-1 and TRBJ1-2; 8 bases line up with TRBD1. CDR1 SGHRS and CDR2 YFSETQ come from the germline V gene. Trimming at V came to 0 bases and at J to 6 bases, leaving 4 bases not matched to a gene. The length of the CDR3 is 14 residues. CDR3 DNA: TGCGCCAGCAGCTTGGCCAGGACAGGGAATGGCTACACCTTC. This encodes CASSLARTGNGYTF.

The chain couples TRBV7-9 to TRBJ1-5; TRBD1 aligns across 9 bases. Trimming removed 5 bases from V and 4 bases from J; junction bases left unmatched: 12. CDR1 is SEHNR and CDR2 is FQNEAQ in the germline V gene (reference sequence). CDR3 length equals 17 residues. CDR3 sequence: CASSPGQGKGFNQPQHF. DNA for the CDR3: TGTGCCAGCAGCCCGGGACAGGGTAAGGGCTTTAATCAGCCCCAGCATTTT. Filled out from reference TRBV7-9 and TRBJ1-5, the complete variable domain reads DTGVSQNPRHKITKRGQNVTFRCDPISEHNRLYWYRQTLGQGPEFLTYFQNEAQLEKSRLLSDRFSAERPKGSFSTLEIQRTEQGDSAMYLCASSPGQGKGFNQPQHFGDGTRLSIL.

The V and J genes are TRBV20-1 and TRBJ2-1; TRBD2 matches 9 bases. Germline CDR1 is DFQATT and CDR2 is SNEGSKA (reference sequence). Trimming at V came to 5 bases and at J to 8 bases, leaving 19 bases not matched to a gene. This CDR3 has 17 amino acids. This chain's CDR3 is CSAVTSGLTYNDDEQFF. The DNA of the CDR3 is TGCAGTGCTGTGACTAGCGGCCTGACCTACAATGACGATGAGCAGTTCTTC.